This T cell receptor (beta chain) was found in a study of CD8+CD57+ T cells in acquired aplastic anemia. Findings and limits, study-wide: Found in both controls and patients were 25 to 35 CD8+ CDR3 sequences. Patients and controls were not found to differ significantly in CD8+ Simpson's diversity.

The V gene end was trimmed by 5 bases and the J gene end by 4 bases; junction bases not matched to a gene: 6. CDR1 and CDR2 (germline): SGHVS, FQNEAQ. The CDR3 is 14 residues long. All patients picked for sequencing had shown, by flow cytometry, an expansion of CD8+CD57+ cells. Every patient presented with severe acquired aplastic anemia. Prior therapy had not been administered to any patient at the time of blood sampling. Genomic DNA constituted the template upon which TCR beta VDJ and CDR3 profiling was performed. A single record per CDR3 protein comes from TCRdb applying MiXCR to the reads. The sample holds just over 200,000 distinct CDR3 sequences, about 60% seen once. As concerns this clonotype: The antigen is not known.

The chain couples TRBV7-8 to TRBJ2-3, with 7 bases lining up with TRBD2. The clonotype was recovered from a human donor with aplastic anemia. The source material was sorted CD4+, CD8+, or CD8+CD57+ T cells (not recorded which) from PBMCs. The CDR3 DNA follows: TGTGCCAGCAGCACACGACTAGCATCAGATACGCAGTATTTT. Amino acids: CASSTRLASDTQYF.